What follows is one T cell receptor (beta chain) and its context. No antigen is known for it. V shed 5 bases, J shed 0 bases, and the junction held 9 bases outside the gene matches. Germline V gene lookup returns CDR1 SQVTM and CDR2 ANQGSEA. This CDR3 has 17 residues. The data originate from a study of graft-versus-host responses after intestinal transplantation. The repertoire was sequenced with immunoSEQ multiplex PCR; TCRdb's copy has only in-frame clones and lacks some. This sample carries approximately 79,000 clones, around 83% of them seen once, and the ten largest clones take approximately 0.78%. Notes on the study in general: Marrow from the recipient contained GvH clones, some of which had appeared first in ileum or blood.

The sample was unstimulated CD4+ T cells sorted from spleen or lymph node cells, taken before intestinal transplant. The receptor's source is a human donor who received an intestinal transplant. The chain has TRBV29-1 and TRBJ2-1; TRBD2 matches at 11 bases. This CDR3 reads CSVLGTSGAHSYNEQFF. CDR3 bases: TGCAGCGTTCTTGGGACTAGCGGAGCGCACTCCTACAATGAGCAGTTCTTC.